This TCR beta chain was recorded in a study of identical twins. Overall study results and limits: While abundant cord blood beta clonotypes carried fewer insertions, memory repertoires showed no such pattern.

In the case of this clonotype: Its antigen is not known.

CDR3 size: 12 residues. Losses at the gene ends were 10 bases for V and 2 bases for J; bases not matched to a gene: 4. From germline, CDR1 is MDHEN and CDR2 SYDVKM. Using its own MiXCR run on the 5' RACE reads, TCRdb lists one record per CDR3 protein. The table lists about 690,000 distinct CDR3 sequences, 5.5% to 6.5% of them singletons. The sequencing sample was made of naive T cells sorted from blood. This sequence originates from a man aged 18 to 30 in good health. V gene TRBV28 combines with J gene TRBJ2-5; 7 positions agree with TRBD1. CDR3 in amino acids: CATLGQQETQYF. The DNA for the CDR3 is TGTGCCACCCTGGGACAGCAAGAGACCCAGTACTTC.